The 30 T cell receptor beta chains below come from one sample, sequenced in a study of blood T cells in healthy people across ages. For the second PCR, which ran for about 6 to 11 cycles, a sample-barcoded 5' primer and a J-beta primer mix were used. MiXCR was run by TCRdb on the 5' RACE reads, yielding one entry per CDR3 protein. The sample records over 950,000 distinct CDR3 sequences, more than 30% being singletons. Sequenced input: blood. The receptors here all came from a man in his late teens or twenties in good health.

There are a few counts of this clonotype. J is TRBJ2-7 and V is TRBV2; TRBD2 is a possible D gene (5 bases). The V and J ends lost 0 bases and 7 bases respectively, with 10 bases between them. The CDR3 length is 13 residues. Germline loops: CDR1 SNHLY, CDR2 FYNNEI. CDR3 region: CASSEALRGEQYF. CDR3 DNA sequence: TGTGCCAGCAGTGAAGCGCTTCGGGGTGAGCAGTACTTC. Combining the CDR3 with reference TRBV2 and TRBJ2-7 gives the whole variable domain EPEVTQTPSHQVTQMGQEVILRCVPISNHLYFYWYRQILGQKVEFLVSFYNNEISEKSEIFDDQFSVERPDGSNFTLKIRSTKLEDSAMYFCASSEALRGEQYFGPGTRLTVT.

The table lists this clonotype with a few counts. V gene TRBV25-1 combines with J gene TRBJ1-4; D not certain. CDR1 and CDR2 from the germline V gene are MGHDK and SYGVNS. This CDR3 is 12 amino acids long. Deletions cut 3 bases from V and 8 bases from J, with 7 bases between. The CDR3 spells CASSEPGEKLFF. CDR3 in DNA: TGTGCCAGCAGTGAGCCGGGGGAAAAACTGTTTTTT.

The V call is TRBV7-9, the J call TRBJ2-3, with D perhaps TRBD1 or TRBD2 (5 bases each). V gave up 5 bases and J gave up 9 bases, with 12 bases separating them. The germline gives CDR1 SEHNR, CDR2 FQNEAQ (reference sequence). There are 12 residues in the CDR3. In DNA form, the CDR3 reads TGTGCCAGCAGCCACGAAGAGGGGACGCAGTATTTT. This codes for CASSHEEGTQYF.

This clonotype was picked up a small number of times. The chain couples TRBV27 to TRBJ1-5; no clear D gene. This CDR3 contains 16 residues. The germline CDR1 and CDR2 sequences are MNHEY and SMNVEV (reference sequence). With 0 bases removed from V and 2 bases from J, the gap between germline ends came to 11 bases. The CDR3 DNA follows: TGTGCCAGCAGTTTATCGCAGTCATTGGGCAATCAGCCCCAGCATTTT. It codes for CASSLSQSLGNQPQHF.

This clonotype was seen once. This rearrangement joins TRBV12-3 or TRBV12-4 to TRBJ1-5; perhaps TRBD1 as D (6 bases). The CDR3 totals 14 residues. With 8 bases removed from V and 4 bases from J, the gap between germline ends came to 15 bases. The CDR3 reads CASRTGGYNQPQHF. The CDR3 DNA sequence: TGTGCCAGCCGAACTGGGGGCTATAATCAGCCCCAGCATTTT.

V and J are TRBV6-2 or TRBV6-3 and TRBJ2-1, with 8 bases matching TRBD2. The CDR3 contains 15 residues. Germline loops: CDR1 MNHEY, CDR2 SVGEGT. V shed 2 bases, J shed 2 bases, and the junction held 2 bases outside the gene matches. CDR3: CASSYARGAYNEQFF. The CDR3 DNA reads as TGTGCCAGCAGTTACGCGCGGGGGGCCTACAATGAGCAGTTCTTC.

The table lists this clonotype with a few counts. The CDR3 region is CASSQAIGGGSTDTQYF. The CDR3 DNA is TGTGCCAGCAGCCAAGCAATCGGGGGTGGAAGCACAGATACGCAGTATTTT. The chain couples TRBV11-2 to TRBJ2-3; D may be TRBD2 (6 bases). This CDR3 is 17 amino acids long. The ends were cut back, 5 bases at V and 0 bases at J, with 18 bases in the middle. Germline values: CDR1 SGHAT, CDR2 FQNNGV.

J is TRBJ1-2 and V is TRBV6-1; 8 positions match TRBD1. V lost 4 bases and J lost 3; bases outside the gene matches: 10. CDR1 is MNHNS, CDR2 SASEGT, per germline. The CDR3 totals 16 residues. CDR3 loop: CASSGEDRESYYGYTF. CDR3 coding DNA: TGTGCCAGCAGTGGGGAGGACAGGGAAAGTTACTATGGCTACACCTTC.

This chain connects TRBV7-2 to TRBJ1-6; D ambiguous. This CDR3 has 16 residues. Germline values: CDR1 SGHTA, CDR2 FQGNSA. The V end was cut by 0 bases, the J end by 4 bases, with 10 bases between. CDR3 sequence (DNA): TGTGCCAGCAGCTTAGCAGTTCGGCGGTATAATTCACCCCTCCACTTT. Its protein is CASSLAVRRYNSPLHF.

This clonotype has a handful of counts. The J gene is TRBJ1-2, the V gene TRBV29-1; no clear D. CDR1 is SQVTM and CDR2 is ANQGSEA in the germline V gene. Between the trimmed V and J ends, which lost 3 bases and 4 bases, there was a span of 9 bases. CDR3 length: 12 amino acids. The CDR3 spells CSVEEGSYGYTF. The CDR3 nucleotides are TGCAGCGTTGAGGAGGGCAGCTATGGCTACACCTTC.

V usage is TRBV9 and J usage is TRBJ2-3; possibly TRBD1 for D (6 bases). Germline CDR1 is SGDLS and CDR2 is YYNGEE. V was pared by 4 bases and J by 2 bases, with 11 bases between. This CDR3 is 14 amino acids long. In DNA, the CDR3 is TGTGCCAGCAGCACCAGGGGAACCACAGATACGCAGTATTTT. Its protein product is CASSTRGTTDTQYF. The variable domain in full, with the rest retrieved from reference TRBV9 and TRBJ2-3, is DSGVTQTPKHLITATGQRVTLRCSPRSGDLSVYWYQQSLDQGLQFLIQYYNGEERAKGNILERFSAQQFPDLHSELNLSSLELGDSALYFCASSTRGTTDTQYFGPGTRLTVL.

The rearrangement joins TRBV20-1 to TRBJ2-5; weak D call: TRBD1 (6 bases). Germline CDR1 and CDR2: DFQATT and SNEGSKA (reference sequence). The CDR3 spans 15 residues. V was shortened by 4 bases and J by 1 base, with 16 bases between the two germline ends. The CDR3 DNA reads as TGCAGTGCTACCTTGACAGGCTCCGGCCAAGAGACCCAGTACTTC. It specifies CSATLTGSGQETQYF.

This clonotype was detected a few times. The chain's CDR3 is CASSLGPETGKLFF. The CDR3 DNA reads as TGTGCCAGCAGTTTAGGTCCGGAGACCGGAAAACTGTTTTTT. The gene calls are TRBV27 and TRBJ1-4; D unresolved. Germline V lookup: CDR1 MNHEY, CDR2 SMNVEV (reference sequence). Trimming stripped 2 bases from V and 10 bases from J, with 14 bases between. The CDR3 length is 14 residues.

This clonotype came up a few times. The chain is built from TRBV7-6 and TRBJ1-6; D is unclear. This CDR3 spans 17 amino acids. V was clipped by 6 bases and J by 0 bases, with 15 bases between them. Germline V gene data show CDR1 as SGHVS and CDR2 as FNYEAQ. The CDR3 DNA sequence: TGTGCCAGCAGTCAAGAAGGGCCGAGCTCCTATAATTCACCCCTCCACTTT. Amino acid sequence: CASSQEGPSSYNSPLHF. Full variable domain (remainder filled in from reference TRBV7-6 and TRBJ1-6): GAGVSQSPRYKVTKRGQDVALRCDPISGHVSLYWYRQALGQGPEFLTYFNYEAQQDKSGLPNDRFSAERPEGSISTLTIQRTEQRDSAMYRCASSQEGPSSYNSPLHFGNGTRLTVT.

The genes are TRBV11-2 and TRBJ2-5, with D perhaps matching TRBD1 or TRBD2 (5 bases each). The CDR3 is 16 residues long. Between the trimmed V and J ends, which lost 8 bases and 5 bases, there was a span of 24 bases. Germline V gene lookup returns CDR1 SGHAT and CDR2 FQNNGV. CDR3 in DNA: TGTGCCAGCCTCCGGTCCGGGGACCTTCGAGATGAGACCCAGTACTTC. Encoded protein: CASLRSGDLRDETQYF. The full variable domain, completed using reference TRBV11-2 and TRBJ2-5, is EAGVAQSPRYKIIEKRQSVAFWCNPISGHATLYWYQQILGQGPKLLIQFQNNGVVDDSQLPKDRFSAERLKGVDSTLKIQPAKLEDSAVYLCASLRSGDLRDETQYFGPGTRLLVL.

As concerns this clonotype: A much larger clone sits a single nucleotide away, making a read error possible. The V gene is TRBV29-1, the J gene TRBJ2-1; D uncertain. V shed 5 bases and J shed 9 bases, with 11 bases lying between them. The CDR3 is 11 amino acids. Germline assignment: CDR1 SQVTM and CDR2 ANQGSEA. CDR3 nucleotides: TGCAGCGTTTTTGGGCCTCGTGAGCAGTTCTTC. Protein: CSVFGPREQFF.

The V call is TRBV9, the J call TRBJ2-2; 7 bases align to TRBD1. V shed 0 bases and J 3 bases; nucleotides not matched to a gene: 8. The CDR3 loop spans 17 amino acids. In germline, CDR1 is SGDLS, CDR2 YYNGEE. The CDR3 DNA reads as TGTGCCAGCAGCGTAGGACAGGGACGTTCCGACACCGGGGAGCTGTTTTTT. Amino acids: CASSVGQGRSDTGELFF.

This clonotype was picked up many times. This chain uses TRBV20-1 with TRBJ1-6; no firm D call. Germline-derived CDR1 and CDR2 are DFQATT and SNEGSKA (reference sequence). Trimming removed 0 bases from V and 7 bases from J, with 4 bases in between. This CDR3 contains 12 residues. CDR3 nucleotide sequence: TGCAGTGCTAGAGATGGAAATTCACCCCTCCACTTT. Translated, it gives CSARDGNSPLHF.

This chain joins TRBV30 and TRBJ2-7; D perhaps matches TRBD1 (6 bases). In germline, CDR1 is GTSNPN, CDR2 SVGIG (reference sequence). This CDR3 comprises 15 residues. Trimming left V 1 base short and J 2 bases short, with 15 bases between. This CDR3 reads CAWSDLRDKPYEQYF. The DNA for the CDR3 is TGTGCCTGGAGTGACCTCCGGGACAAACCCTACGAGCAGTACTTC.

In its sample, this clonotype was seen a few times. The chain couples TRBV20-1 to TRBJ2-5; D is unresolved. The CDR3 consists of 12 residues. The germline V and J ends were trimmed by 0 bases and 4 bases, with 6 bases remaining between them. Looked up from germline, CDR1 is DFQATT and CDR2 is SNEGSKA (reference sequence). CDR3 in DNA: TGCAGTGCTAGAGAAAGTCGAGAGACCCAGTACTTC. Its translation is CSARESRETQYF.

The rearrangement uses TRBV5-1 and TRBJ2-1; 8 nucleotides match TRBD1. CDR3 length equals 16 residues. Per the germline V gene, CDR1 is SGHRS and CDR2 is YFSETQ. Unmatched junction bases numbered 10, after V lost 3 bases and J lost 5 bases. CDR3 loop: CASSWTGTGLNNEQFF. In DNA form, the CDR3 reads TGCGCCAGCAGCTGGACCGGGACAGGACTAAACAATGAGCAGTTCTTC.

Worth noting for this clonotype: The junction shows a germline mismatch at one end, possibly a read error. The rearrangement uses TRBV6-6 and TRBJ1-5; D gene ambiguous. This CDR3 contains 13 residues. Germline V gives CDR1 MNHNY, CDR2 SVGAGI (reference sequence). The CDR3 region is CVSTPASNQPQHF. CDR3 DNA: TGTGTCAGCACTCCGGCAAGCAATCAGCCCCAGCATTTT.

Concerning this clonotype itself: At one of its ends the junction is not consistent with the germline gene, which may arise from a read error. The chain has TRBV28 and TRBJ1-5; TRBD1 matches 8 bases. Germline CDR1 reads MDHEN; CDR2 reads SYDVKM. This CDR3 has 15 residues. The CDR3 spells CASFEVAGGNRPQHF. As DNA, the CDR3 is TGTGCCAGCTTTGAGGTGGCAGGGGGCAATCGGCCCCAGCATTTT. The full variable domain, in which reference TRBV28 and TRBJ1-5 provide the parts outside the CDR3, is DVKVTQSSRYLVKRTGEKVFLECVQDMDHENMFWYRQDPGLGLRLIYFSYDVKMKEKGDIPEGYSVSREKKERFSLILESASTNQTSMYLCASFEVAGGNRPQHFGDGTRLSIL.

The chain uses TRBV9 and TRBJ2-1; TRBD2 agrees at 8 bases. From germline, CDR1 is SGDLS and CDR2 YYNGEE. The CDR3 loop spans 12 amino acids. With 4 bases clipped from V and 8 bases from J, the junction kept 2 bases outside the gene matches. The CDR3: CASSHGGDEQFF. The DNA of the CDR3 is TGTGCCAGCAGCCACGGGGGGGATGAGCAGTTCTTC.

This chain uses TRBV29-1 with TRBJ1-1; D is undetermined. Germline-derived CDR1 and CDR2 are SQVTM and ANQGSEA. The CDR3 has 13 residues. Trimming shortened V by 4 bases and J by 4 bases, and 13 bases separated the two germline ends. CDR3 bases: TGCAGCGTTGCAACGTCTGGTGGCACTGAAGCTTTCTTT. Its protein product is CSVATSGGTEAFF.

The chain links TRBV29-1 to TRBJ1-3, with D unclear. The CDR3 runs 12 residues. Germline V gene sequence: CDR1 SQVTM, CDR2 ANQGSEA. The V and J ends lost 7 bases and 4 bases respectively, with 11 bases between them. The CDR3 is CSADIEGNTIYF. The CDR3 bases are TGCAGCGCTGACATCGAGGGAAACACCATATATTTT.

The rearrangement links TRBV3-1 to TRBJ2-7, with 8 bases matching TRBD2. The CDR3 covers 16 residues. CDR1 is LGHDT, CDR2 YNNKEL, per germline (reference sequence). V was pared by 3 bases and J by 3 bases, with 10 bases of the junction left unmatched. The CDR3 region is CASSQSAGAEFYEQYF. Here the CDR3 DNA reads TGTGCCAGCAGCCAGTCAGCGGGGGCCGAGTTCTACGAGCAGTACTTC.

This clonotype was detected only a few times. The V call is TRBV20-1, the J call TRBJ1-1; D is ambiguous. The germline gives CDR1 DFQATT, CDR2 SNEGSKA (reference sequence). The CDR3 length is 13 residues. V was trimmed by 1 base and J by 4 bases, leaving 10 bases between them. The CDR3 protein is CSARAEIGTEAFF. The CDR3 DNA is TGCAGTGCTAGAGCGGAAATAGGCACTGAAGCTTTCTTT.

The chain has TRBV4-2 and TRBJ2-1; D possibly matches TRBD1 or TRBD2 (5 bases each). This CDR3 spans 15 amino acids. Between the trimmed V and J ends, which lost 4 bases and 4 bases, there was a span of 14 bases. Per the germline V gene, CDR1 is LGHNA and CDR2 is YNFKEQ. The CDR3 DNA follows: TGTGCCAGCAGCCTGCGGGTCAGGGAATACAATGAGCAGTTCTTC. Protein: CASSLRVREYNEQFF.

For this clonotype: A junction boundary mismatches the germline segment, possibly from a read error. V usage is TRBV7-9 and J usage is TRBJ1-1; a possible D gene is TRBD1 (5 bases). Germline V gives CDR1 SEHNR, CDR2 FQNEAQ (reference sequence). The CDR3 is made up of 14 amino acids. The CDR3 region has the DNA TGTGCCAGCAGCCCCCGGGGACTGAGCACTGGAGCTTTCTTT. It encodes CASSPRGLSTGAFF.